Each of the 15 T cell receptor beta chains below was sequenced from the same sample in a study of shared clonotypes between healthy human individuals (TCRdb year 2020). Library generation was performed with the immunoSEQ multiplex PCR assay. The clones in this table, taken by TCRdb from immuneACCESS, are in-frame only. Not every clone is retained; where verified, under half of the shortfall comes from an unresolved V gene, and the cause of the rest is unknown. Here the sample has roughly 1,500,000 clones; 95% to 99% occur a single time. The ten largest account for less than 0.55% of the sample. Sequencing was performed on naive CD4+ T cells sorted from blood. Taken with the paper, the label for cell subset or site translates to: CD45RA+ positively selected. The receptors come from a man aged 25-40 years in good health.

V gene TRBV7-9 combines with J gene TRBJ2-2; 8 bases align to TRBD2. This CDR3 is 13 amino acids long. Germline lookup yields CDR1 SEHNR and CDR2 FQNEAQ (reference sequence). Trimming cost V 7 bases and J 6 bases; bases outside gene matches: 4. CDR3 amino acids: CASIGGRSGELFF. DNA of the CDR3: TGTGCCAGCATAGGCGGGAGGTCCGGGGAGCTGTTTTTT.

The V and J genes are TRBV7-2 and TRBJ1-5; the match to TRBD1 covers 9 bases. V shed 4 bases, J shed 7 bases, and the junction held 8 bases outside the gene matches. The CDR3 loop spans 15 amino acids. Per the germline V gene, CDR1 is SGHTA and CDR2 is FQGNSA. The CDR3 sequence: CASSSRGTGYQPQHF. The CDR3 DNA sequence: TGTGCCAGCAGCTCCCGAGGGACAGGGTACCAGCCCCAGCATTTT.

This chain joins TRBV5-4 and TRBJ2-1, with 8 bases fitting TRBD2. There are 16 residues in the CDR3. CDR1 is SGHNT, CDR2 YYREEE, per germline (reference sequence). V dropped 3 bases and J dropped 7; count of bases not matched to a gene: 12. CDR3 DNA: TGTGCCAGCAGCTCTTCCGGGACTAGAGTTTGGAATGAGCAGTTCTTC. Translated, it gives CASSSSGTRVWNEQFF.

The rearrangement links TRBV29-1 to TRBJ2-7; a possible D gene is TRBD1 (6 bases). CDR3 length equals 12 residues. The germline CDR1 and CDR2 sequences are SQVTM and ANQGSEA. V was pared by 6 bases and J by 4 bases, with 13 bases between. The CDR3 region is CSVLQGLYEQYF. CDR3 coding DNA: TGCAGCGTACTACAGGGTCTATACGAGCAGTACTTC.

CDR3 amino acids: CASSSGGVDTQYF. The CDR3, as DNA: TGTGCCAGCAGCTCGGGAGGAGTAGATACGCAGTATTTT. The chain links TRBV7-2 to TRBJ2-3; TRBD2 agrees at 7 bases. The CDR3 consists of 13 residues. The trim removed 4 bases at V and 5 bases at J, leaving 3 bases unmatched. The germline V gene has CDR1 SGHTA and CDR2 FQGNSA.

The chain uses TRBV18 and TRBJ2-7; 10 nucleotides align to TRBD1. Germline CDR1 KGHSH, CDR2 LQKENI. The length of the CDR3 is 16 residues. V gave up 6 bases and J gave up 3 bases; unmatched junction bases: 11. CDR3 in DNA: TGTGCCAGCTCTCAGAGACAGGGGGCTATATACTACGAGCAGTACTTC. It yields the protein CASSQRQGAIYYEQYF.

The DNA of the CDR3 is TGTGCCAGCAGTACCAGGTCCTCCAGCTCCTACAATGAGCAGTTCTTC. Translating it yields CASSTRSSSSYNEQFF. The rearrangement links TRBV7-9 to TRBJ2-1; D gene unclear. This CDR3 has 16 residues. Trimming shortened V by 6 bases and J by 0 bases, and 15 bases separated the two germline ends. Germline-derived CDR1 and CDR2 are SEHNR and FQNEAQ (reference sequence).

V and J are TRBV18 and TRBJ2-7, with TRBD1 matching 9 bases. Germline loops: CDR1 KGHSH, CDR2 LQKENI. After removal of 5 bases from V and 1 base from J, the junction contained 6 bases not matched to a gene. The CDR3 has 15 residues. The CDR3 region has the DNA TGTGCCAGCTCAGTCCTTGGGACAGGGTCCTACGAGCAGTACTTC. Protein: CASSVLGTGSYEQYF.

The chain links TRBV7-9 to TRBJ2-3; no clear D. V gave up 5 bases and J gave up 3 bases, with 6 bases separating them. The germline V gene encodes CDR1 SEHNR and CDR2 FQNEAQ (reference sequence). This CDR3 has 12 residues. The CDR3 nucleotides are TGTGCCAGCAGCCAGCGAACAGATACGCAGTATTTT. As protein: CASSQRTDTQYF.

This clone was seen just once. The V and J genes are TRBV7-6 and TRBJ2-7; unclear D gene. V shed 2 bases and J shed 1 base, with 6 bases lying between them. CDR3 length: 13 residues. Germline values: CDR1 SGHVS, CDR2 FNYEAQ. CDR3 protein: CASSLTPSYEQYF. The CDR3 region has the DNA TGTGCCAGCAGCTTAACTCCGTCCTACGAGCAGTACTTC.

The chain links TRBV7-9 to TRBJ2-7, with D perhaps TRBD1 or TRBD2 (5 bases each). Looked up from germline, CDR1 is SEHNR and CDR2 is FQNEAQ (reference sequence). The V and J ends lost 1 base and 2 bases respectively, with 18 bases between them. The CDR3 sequence is 17 residues long. This CDR3 is CASSLGLGDRATYEQYF. CDR3 nucleotides: TGTGCCAGCAGCTTAGGATTGGGGGATAGGGCCACCTACGAGCAGTACTTC.

This rearrangement joins TRBV4-3 to TRBJ2-7; D may be TRBD2 (6 bases). The CDR3 has 15 residues. Trimming removed 4 bases from V and 4 bases from J, with 17 bases in between. The germline gives CDR1 LGHNA, CDR2 YSLEER. The chain's CDR3 is CASSRKLAGKYEQYF. CDR3 coding DNA: TGCGCCAGCAGCCGAAAACTTGCGGGGAAATACGAGCAGTACTTC.

The chain joins TRBV7-2 to TRBJ2-5, with D unclear. Germline V gene sequence: CDR1 SGHTA, CDR2 FQGNSA. The CDR3 length is 13 residues. V lost 8 bases and J lost 0, with 10 bases in between. The DNA of the CDR3 is TGTGCCAGCCTCGGCGCCCACCAAGAGACCCAGTACTTC. Translating it yields CASLGAHQETQYF. The variable domain in full, with the rest retrieved from reference TRBV7-2 and TRBJ2-5, is GAGVSQSPSNKVTEKGKDVELRCDPISGHTALYWYRQSLGQGLEFLIYFQGNSAPDKSGLPSDRFSAERTGGSVSTLTIQRTQQEDSAVYLCASLGAHQETQYFGPGTRLLVL.

The V and J genes are TRBV7-9 and TRBJ2-2; D gene ambiguous. This CDR3 spans 13 amino acids. V shed 4 bases and J shed 4 bases, with 7 bases lying between them. From germline, CDR1 is SEHNR and CDR2 FQNEAQ (reference sequence). The CDR3 sequence: CASSYRGTGELFF. The CDR3 region has the DNA TGTGCCAGCAGCTACAGAGGCACCGGGGAGCTGTTTTTT.

CDR3 coding DNA: TGCGCCAGCAGCCTGGATGGGCTATCGAGACAAGAGACCCAGTACTTC. This encodes CASSLDGLSRQETQYF. This chain connects TRBV5-1 to TRBJ2-5; D gene ambiguous. This CDR3 contains 16 residues. V shed 4 bases and J shed 2 bases, with 18 bases lying between them. Looked up from germline, CDR1 is SGHRS and CDR2 is YFSETQ.